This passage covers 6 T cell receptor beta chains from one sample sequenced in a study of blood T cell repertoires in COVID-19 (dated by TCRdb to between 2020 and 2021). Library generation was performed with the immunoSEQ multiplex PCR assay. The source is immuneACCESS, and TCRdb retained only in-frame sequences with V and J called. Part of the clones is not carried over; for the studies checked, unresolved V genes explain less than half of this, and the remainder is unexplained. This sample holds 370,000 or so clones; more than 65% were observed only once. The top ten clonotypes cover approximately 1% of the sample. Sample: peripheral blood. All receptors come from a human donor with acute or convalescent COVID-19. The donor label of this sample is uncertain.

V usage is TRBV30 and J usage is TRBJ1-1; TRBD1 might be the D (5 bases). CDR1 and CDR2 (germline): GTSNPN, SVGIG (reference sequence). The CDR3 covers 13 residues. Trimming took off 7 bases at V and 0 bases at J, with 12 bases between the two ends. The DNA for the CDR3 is TGTGCCTCACCGGGACTCATGAACACTGAAGCTTTCTTT. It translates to CASPGLMNTEAFF.

The chain's CDR3 is CASRPWGAYEQYF. CDR3 DNA sequence: TGTGCCAGCAGGCCCTGGGGGGCCTACGAGCAGTACTTC. This sequence joins TRBV12-3 or TRBV12-4 and TRBJ2-7; maybe TRBD2 (6 bases). This CDR3 region has 13 residues. Trimming pared 6 bases from V and 2 bases from J, leaving 11 bases between.

CDR3 coding DNA: TGCGCCAGCAGCCCCCCCGGAAGGAGCGCCTACGAGCAGTACTTC. Translation: CASSPPGRSAYEQYF. The chain combines TRBV5-1 with TRBJ2-7; unclear D gene. V lost 4 bases and J 2 bases, leaving 16 bases between the germline ends. The CDR3 covers 15 residues. Germline lookup yields CDR1 SGHRS and CDR2 YFSETQ.

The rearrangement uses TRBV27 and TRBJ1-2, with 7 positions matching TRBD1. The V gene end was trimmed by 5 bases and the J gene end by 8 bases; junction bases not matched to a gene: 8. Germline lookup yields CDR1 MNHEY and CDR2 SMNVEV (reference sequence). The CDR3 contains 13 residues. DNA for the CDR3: TGTGCCAGCAGTGCTCGGACAGGAAACGGCTACACCTTC. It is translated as CASSARTGNGYTF.

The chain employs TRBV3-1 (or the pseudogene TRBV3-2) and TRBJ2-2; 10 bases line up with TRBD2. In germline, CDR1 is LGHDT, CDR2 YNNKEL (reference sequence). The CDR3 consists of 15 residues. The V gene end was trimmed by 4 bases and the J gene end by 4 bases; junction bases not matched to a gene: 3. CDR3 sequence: CASSLGLAVTGELFF. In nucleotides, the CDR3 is TGTGCCAGCAGCCTCGGACTAGCGGTCACCGGGGAGCTGTTTTTT.

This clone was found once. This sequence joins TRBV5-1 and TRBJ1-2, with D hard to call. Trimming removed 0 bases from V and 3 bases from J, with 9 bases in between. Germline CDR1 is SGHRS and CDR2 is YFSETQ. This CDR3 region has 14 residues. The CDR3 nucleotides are TGCGCCAGCAGCTTGGCTTTCGAGGACTATGGCTACACCTTC. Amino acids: CASSLAFEDYGYTF.